The 29 T cell receptor beta chains reported below all come from one sample, sequenced in a study of T cells and copy number aberrations in small-cell lung cancer. TCRdb's copy holds only in-frame clones and misses some; the assay was immunoSEQ multiplex PCR. The sample lists about 2,500 clones, over 75% occurring once. Sequencing was carried out using normal tissue next to the tumor. These receptors came from a man in his forties with small cell lung cancer.

This chain links TRBV6-5 with TRBJ1-2; 7 bases match TRBD1. The V gene's germline CDR1 is MNHEY and CDR2 SVGAGI. Losses at the gene ends were 2 bases for V and 0 bases for J; bases not matched to a gene: 6. This CDR3 spans 16 amino acids. The CDR3 sequence is CASSYHGTEANYGYTF. In nucleotides, the CDR3 is TGTGCCAGCAGTTACCACGGGACAGAAGCTAACTATGGCTACACCTTC.

The CDR3 coding sequence is TGTGCCAGTAGTGCGCACACAGGGGTAGTAAATGGCTACACCTTC. Residues: CASSAHTGVVNGYTF. V usage is TRBV19 and J usage is TRBJ1-2, with 7 bases matching TRBD1. Germline V gene data show CDR1 as LNHDA and CDR2 as SQIVND (reference sequence). With 5 bases clipped from V and 6 bases from J, the junction kept 12 bases outside the gene matches. The CDR3 spans 15 residues. Full variable domain (outside the CDR3, taken from reference TRBV19 and TRBJ1-2): DGGITQSPKYLFRKEGQNVTLSCEQNLNHDAMYWYRQDPGQGLRLIYYSQIVNDFQKGDIAEGYSVSREKKESFPLTVTSAQKNPTAFYLCASSAHTGVVNGYTFGSGTRLTVV.

The chain carries TRBV27 and TRBJ2-6; 11 nucleotides line up with TRBD2. V lost 6 bases and J lost 2; bases outside the gene matches: 15. Germline V gene sequence: CDR1 MNHEY, CDR2 SMNVEV (reference sequence). CDR3 size: 20 residues. CDR3 nucleotide sequence: TGTGCCAGCAGCTCCGTTAGGGCCGTAGCGGGGGGGCCTGGGGCCAACGTCCTGACTTTC. This codes for CASSSVRAVAGGPGANVLTF. The full variable domain, completed using reference TRBV27 and TRBJ2-6, is EAQVTQNPRYLITVTGKKLTVTCSQNMNHEYMSWYRQDPGLGLRQIYYSMNVEVTDKGDVPEGYKVSRKEKRNFPLILESPSPNQTSLYFCASSSVRAVAGGPGANVLTFGAGSRLTVL.

About this clone: Other DNA sequences from this sample encode an identical CDR3 as well. The V gene is TRBV5-5, the J gene TRBJ1-4; tentative D call: TRBD1 (5 bases). CDR1 SGHKS and CDR2 YYEKEE come from the germline V gene (reference sequence). Trimming cost V 1 base and J 4 bases, with 11 bases left between them. The CDR3 sequence is 15 residues long. Here the CDR3 DNA reads TGTGCCAGCAGCTTGATCGGGGGATATAATGAAAAACTGTTTTTT. It yields the protein CASSLIGGYNEKLFF. The variable domain in full, with the rest retrieved from reference TRBV5-5 and TRBJ1-4, is DAGVTQSPTHLIKTRGQQVTLRCSPISGHKSVSWYQQVLGQGPQFIFQYYEKEERGRGNFPDRFSARQFPNYSSELNVNALLLGDSALYLCASSLIGGYNEKLFFGSGTQLSVL.

This clone was seen only once. The chain has TRBV19 and TRBJ2-3; the D gene is possibly TRBD1 (6 bases). Per germline, CDR1 LNHDA and CDR2 SQIVND (reference sequence). The CDR3 totals 14 residues. V was shortened by 5 bases and J by 0 bases, with 9 bases between the two germline ends. CDR3: CASSEGVSTDTQYF. The CDR3 nucleotides read TGTGCCAGTAGTGAGGGGGTTAGCACAGATACGCAGTATTTT.

The chain recombines TRBV18 with TRBJ1-2; D is possibly TRBD1 (6 bases). Trimming pared 2 bases from V and 3 bases from J, leaving 7 bases between. The CDR3 extends over 13 amino acids. CDR1 and CDR2 from the germline V gene are KGHSH and LQKENI. The CDR3 DNA is TGTGCCAGCTCACCAAGGGGGGACTATGGCTACACCTTC. Translating gives CASSPRGDYGYTF.

The genes are TRBV19 and TRBJ1-5; D uncertain. The CDR3 totals 13 residues. Between the trimmed V and J ends, which lost 7 bases and 6 bases, there was a span of 13 bases. Germline V gene data show CDR1 as LNHDA and CDR2 as SQIVND (reference sequence). CDR3 sequence reads: CASNEGIGQPQHF. In nucleotides, the CDR3 is TGTGCCAGTAATGAAGGGATCGGTCAGCCCCAGCATTTT.

V gene TRBV5-1 combines with J gene TRBJ1-5, with D perhaps matching TRBD1 (6 bases). Per the germline V gene, CDR1 is SGHRS and CDR2 is YFSETQ. V shed 1 base and J shed 3 bases, with 11 bases lying between them. This CDR3 has 15 amino acids. CDR3 sequence reads: CASSLSGAANQPQHF. The CDR3 DNA reads TGCGCCAGCAGCTTGTCAGGGGCGGCCAATCAGCCCCAGCATTTT.

This clone occurred once. The chain uses TRBV29-1 and TRBJ2-5; perhaps TRBD1 as D (5 bases). The ends were cut back, 3 bases at V and 0 bases at J, with 8 bases in the middle. CDR3 length: 13 residues. Looked up from germline, CDR1 is SQVTM and CDR2 is ANQGSEA. Written as DNA, the CDR3 is TGCAGCGTTGAGAAGGACAACCAAGAGACCCAGTACTTC. This gives the protein CSVEKDNQETQYF.

This clone was observed a single time. CDR3 DNA: TGTGCCAGCAGCCCAGGACAGGGTGGCAATCAGCCCCAGCATTTT. It is translated as CASSPGQGGNQPQHF. This chain links TRBV7-6 with TRBJ1-5; 8 bases line up with TRBD1. CDR1 and CDR2 (germline): SGHVS, FNYEAQ. V trimming: 5 bases; J trimming: 2 bases; junction bases outside the gene matches: 5. The CDR3 has 15 residues.

This sequence joins TRBV9 and TRBJ2-2, with D perhaps given as TRBD1 or TRBD2 (5 bases each). There are 16 residues in the CDR3. Germline CDR1 is SGDLS and CDR2 is YYNGEE. V dropped 3 bases and J dropped 4 bases, with 16 bases sitting between them. The CDR3, as DNA: TGTGCCAGCAGCGCTGGAGTCGGGACCACCACCGGGGAGCTGTTTTTT. Translation: CASSAGVGTTTGELFF.

A single count supports this clone. The chain uses TRBV9 and TRBJ2-3; a weak D match, TRBD2 (7 bases). Deletions cut 1 base from V and 4 bases from J, with 13 bases between. This CDR3 is 15 amino acids long. From germline, CDR1 is SGDLS and CDR2 YYNGEE. This chain's CDR3 is CASSVYEGGPDTQYF. The CDR3 region has the DNA TGTGCCAGCAGCGTATATGAGGGGGGGCCAGATACGCAGTATTTT.

This clone is a singleton in its sample. In the same sample, other DNA sequences code for this CDR3. This chain uses TRBV6-1 with TRBJ1-1; D ambiguous. Germline V gene sequence: CDR1 MNHNS, CDR2 SASEGT. V was clipped by 5 bases and J by 5 bases, with 9 bases between them. CDR3 length: 12 amino acids. This CDR3 reads CASSLRYTEAFF. The CDR3 DNA sequence: TGTGCCAGCAGTTTAAGGTATACTGAAGCTTTCTTT.

This clone occurred once. V is TRBV2 and J is TRBJ2-2; D gene unclear. Trimming pared 6 bases from V and 6 bases from J, leaving 14 bases between. Germline lookup yields CDR1 SNHLY and CDR2 FYNNEI. CDR3 length equals 14 residues. The CDR3 reads CASSHDASPGELFF. CDR3 nucleotides: TGTGCCAGCAGCCACGACGCTTCCCCCGGGGAGCTGTTTTTT.

The V gene is TRBV9, the J gene TRBJ2-5; D remains unclear. The germline V and J ends were trimmed by 4 bases and 1 base, with 8 bases remaining between them. Germline V gives CDR1 SGDLS, CDR2 YYNGEE. The CDR3 runs to 13 residues. CDR3 bases: TGTGCCAGCAGCCCCCCCGCCCAAGAGACCCAGTACTTC. Protein product: CASSPPAQETQYF.

Concerning this clone: One end of the junction is discordant with germline, which a read error may explain. The chain employs TRBV27 and TRBJ1-2, with 10 bases identical to TRBD1. The CDR3 loop spans 18 amino acids. CDR1 is MNHEY and CDR2 is SMNVEV in the germline V gene (reference sequence). DNA of the CDR3: TGTGCCAGCAGTACCCGGACAGGGGGGCCAAACTTGAACTATGGTTACACCTTC. Its translation: CASSTRTGGPNLNYGYTF.

To note about this clone: Other nucleotide sequences in the sample specify the same CDR3. CDR3 nucleotide sequence: TGTGCCAGCAGCTCAAATATGGACTACACCTTC. Residues: CASSSNMDYTF. The V call is TRBV7-9, the J call TRBJ1-2; no clear D gene. The CDR3 totals 11 residues. Germline CDR1 SEHNR, CDR2 FQNEAQ (reference sequence). Deletions cut 4 bases from V and 10 bases from J, with 10 bases between.

The chain couples TRBV5-1 to TRBJ2-5; 7 bases are shared with TRBD2. The better agreement between TRBJ2-7 and the DNA end casts doubt on the J call. CDR3 length: 13 residues. Germline V gives CDR1 SGHRS, CDR2 YFSETQ. The CDR3: CASSLAGRYEQYF. The CDR3 bases are TGCGCCAGCAGCTTAGCGGGAAGGTACGAGCAGTACTTC.

CDR3 protein: CASSGRWADYTF. The CDR3 region has the DNA TGTGCCAGCAGCGGTAGGTGGGCAGACTACACCTTC. The chain recombines TRBV14 with TRBJ1-2; D gene unclear. This CDR3 is built from 12 residues. Deletions cut 5 bases from V and 10 bases from J, with 14 bases between. Germline assignment: CDR1 SGHDN and CDR2 FVKESK.

The J gene is TRBJ2-7, the V gene TRBV4-1; D might be TRBD1 (6 bases). CDR1 and CDR2 (germline): MGHRA, YSYEKL. Deletions cut 4 bases from V and 3 bases from J, with 13 bases between. The CDR3 consists of 14 residues. In nucleotides, the CDR3 is TGCGCCAGCAGCCGTTCAAAGGACAGCTACGAGCAGTACTTC. Translated, it gives CASSRSKDSYEQYF.

The chain carries TRBV4-2 and TRBJ2-7; TRBD2 aligns across 9 bases. The trim removed 0 bases at V and 5 bases at J, leaving 8 bases unmatched. The germline V gene encodes CDR1 LGHNA and CDR2 YNFKEQ. This CDR3 contains 16 residues. The CDR3 nucleotides read TGTGCCAGCAGCCAAGATCAAGAACTAGCGGGCCACGAGCAGTACTTC. Residues: CASSQDQELAGHEQYF.

V usage is TRBV15 and J usage is TRBJ1-2; D is ambiguous. Germline values: CDR1 LNHNV, CDR2 YYDKDF (reference sequence). This CDR3 has 13 amino acids. V gave up 5 bases and J gave up 1 base, with 8 bases separating them. DNA of the CDR3: TGTGCCACCAGCGATGGGGTTAACTATGGCTACACCTTC. It encodes CATSDGVNYGYTF.

The chain couples TRBV5-5 to TRBJ1-2, with D tentatively TRBD1 (5 bases). The CDR3 has 14 residues. V dropped 2 bases and J dropped 7 bases, with 15 bases sitting between them. Germline V CDR1 and CDR2: SGHKS, YYEKEE (reference sequence). The CDR3 sequence: CASSFRQTGGGYTF. The CDR3 region has the DNA TGTGCCAGCAGCTTCCGTCAAACTGGGGGTGGCTACACCTTC.

The chain couples TRBV5-1 to TRBJ1-4; D is perhaps TRBD1 (6 bases). The V and J ends lost 4 bases and 2 bases respectively, with 9 bases between them. Germline V lookup: CDR1 SGHRS, CDR2 YFSETQ. The CDR3 contains 14 residues. CDR3: CASSQGRTNEKLFF. The CDR3 nucleotides read TGCGCCAGCAGCCAGGGGAGGACTAATGAAAAACTGTTTTTT.

The chain joins TRBV5-4 to TRBJ2-2, with D maybe TRBD1 (5 bases). The CDR3 has 13 residues. Trimming stripped 4 bases from V and 4 bases from J, with 8 bases between. The V gene's germline CDR1 is SGHNT and CDR2 YYREEE (reference sequence). The CDR3 region has the DNA TGTGCCAGCAGCATCAGGGTCACCGGGGAGCTGTTTTTT. Amino acids: CASSIRVTGELFF. Variable domain in full (rest from reference TRBV5-4 and TRBJ2-2): ETGVTQSPTHLIKTRGQQVTLRCSSQSGHNTVSWYQQALGQGPQFIFQYYREEENGRGNFPPRFSGLQFPNYSSELNVNALELDDSALYLCASSIRVTGELFFGEGSRLTVL.

V and J are TRBV6-5 and TRBJ2-7; D remains unclear. The CDR3 is 14 residues long. From germline, CDR1 is MNHEY and CDR2 SVGAGI. V was clipped by 5 bases and J by 7 bases, with 18 bases between them. The CDR3 sequence: CASSPNKETLEQYF. The DNA for the CDR3 is TGTGCCAGCAGTCCGAACAAGGAGACTTTAGAGCAGTACTTC.

The J gene is TRBJ1-2, the V gene TRBV19; D unclear. The CDR3 consists of 14 residues. V gave up 4 bases and J gave up 0 bases, with 9 bases separating them. Germline assignment: CDR1 LNHDA and CDR2 SQIVND (reference sequence). CDR3 loop: CASSRGASNYGYTF. The CDR3 region has the DNA TGTGCCAGTAGTAGAGGCGCCTCTAACTATGGCTACACCTTC.

The V gene is TRBV6-1, the J gene TRBJ1-5, with D uncertain. V was cut by 1 base and J by 4 bases, with 8 bases left in between. Germline CDR1 and CDR2: MNHNS and SASEGT. The CDR3 consists of 14 residues. The CDR3 sequence: CASSEGTENQPQHF. The CDR3 bases are TGTGCCAGCAGTGAAGGGACCGAGAATCAGCCCCAGCATTTT.

The chain employs TRBV29-1 and TRBJ2-1; 9 bases are shared with TRBD2. Germline loops: CDR1 SQVTM, CDR2 ANQGSEA. This CDR3 region has 15 residues. Trimming at V came to 0 bases and at J to 8 bases, leaving 8 bases not matched to a gene. CDR3 residues: CSVEDWSSGNHEQFF. CDR3 nucleotide sequence: TGCAGCGTTGAAGACTGGTCTAGCGGGAACCATGAGCAGTTCTTC.